These 14 T cell receptor beta chains share one sample of origin, sequenced in a study of T cells after yellow fever vaccination. TCRdb used MiXCR to reprocess the 5' RACE reads, holding one entry per CDR3 protein. The table lists over 250,000 distinct CDR3 sequences, about 4% of them singletons. Sequenced material: PBMCs, taken 5 days after the yellow fever booster vaccination. The receptors derive from a young man who received the YFV17D yellow fever vaccine.

This clonotype was counted ten times or more. V usage is TRBV5-1 and J usage is TRBJ2-2; 11 positions match TRBD1. This CDR3 comprises 15 residues. J was trimmed by 7 bases and V by 3 bases; bases with no gene match: 5. Per germline, CDR1 SGHRS and CDR2 YFSETQ. CDR3 sequence (DNA): TGCGCCAGCAGCTACTGGACAGGGGGCGACGGGGAGCTGTTTTTT. This codes for CASSYWTGGDGELFF.

This clonotype was seen a handful of times. This rearrangement joins TRBV7-2 to TRBJ2-3; TRBD2 aligns across 9 bases. Trimming at V came to 5 bases and at J to 5 bases, leaving 11 bases not matched to a gene. The germline V gene encodes CDR1 SGHTA and CDR2 FQGNSA. This CDR3 is 16 amino acids long. CDR3 coding DNA: TGTGCCAGCAGCCCCCAGCGGGGGGTTCCCGAAGATACGCAGTATTTT. Protein: CASSPQRGVPEDTQYF.

In this sample, this clonotype turned up a few times. This CDR3 is CASSLGGRGRNTEAFF. The DNA for the CDR3 is TGTGCCAGCAGCTTAGGAGGCAGGGGCCGGAACACTGAAGCTTTCTTT. The chain recombines TRBV7-9 with TRBJ1-1, with D perhaps matching TRBD1 (6 bases). The V gene's germline CDR1 is SEHNR and CDR2 FQNEAQ (reference sequence). V lost 1 base and J lost 1, with 13 bases in between. The CDR3 runs 16 residues.

This chain uses TRBV5-1 with TRBJ2-7; 8 nucleotides agree with TRBD2. Germline CDR1 reads SGHRS; CDR2 reads YFSETQ. The CDR3 spans 15 residues. V was pared by 4 bases and J by 6 bases, with 12 bases of the junction left unmatched. CDR3 nucleotides: TGCGCCAGCAGCGGGGGCGGGGGGCCGGGGCTCGAGCAGTACTTC. Translating gives CASSGGGGPGLEQYF. Full variable domain (missing parts from reference TRBV5-1 and TRBJ2-7): KAGVTQTPRYLIKTRGQQVTLSCSPISGHRSVSWYQQTPGQGLQFLFEYFSETQRNKGNFPGRFSGRQFSNSRSEMNVSTLELGDSALYLCASSGGGGPGLEQYFGPGTRLTVT.

The rearrangement links TRBV4-2 to TRBJ2-3, with 10 nucleotides matching TRBD2. The germline V gene encodes CDR1 LGHNA and CDR2 YNFKEQ. Unmatched junction bases numbered 6, after V lost 1 base and J lost 5 bases. CDR3 length: 16 amino acids. The CDR3 DNA reads TGTGCCAGCAGCCAAGCCCTAGCGGGGGCGGGAGATACGCAGTATTTT. Amino acid sequence: CASSQALAGAGDTQYF.

This clonotype has at least ten counts. This chain's CDR3 is CASSLNTGETQYF. In DNA form, the CDR3 reads TGTGCCAGCAGCCTGAATACAGGAGAGACCCAGTACTTC. V usage is TRBV7-9 and J usage is TRBJ2-5; tentative D call: TRBD1 (5 bases). Trimming took off 5 bases at V and 4 bases at J, with 11 bases between the two ends. The germline gives CDR1 SEHNR, CDR2 FQNEAQ (reference sequence). The CDR3 is made up of 13 amino acids.

This clonotype was found a few times. The chain carries TRBV9 and TRBJ1-4, with D perhaps TRBD1 (5 bases). V lost 0 bases and J 7 bases, leaving 10 bases between the germline ends. Germline assignment: CDR1 SGDLS and CDR2 YYNGEE. This CDR3 region has 14 residues. CDR3 sequence reads: CASSVGGASEKLFF. In DNA form, the CDR3 reads TGTGCCAGCAGCGTAGGAGGGGCCAGTGAAAAACTGTTTTTT.

In its sample, this clonotype was seen a few times. The chain links TRBV7-2 to TRBJ1-4; 10 positions agree with TRBD1. Germline loops: CDR1 SGHTA, CDR2 FQGNSA. The V gene end was trimmed by 1 base and the J gene end by 8 bases; junction bases not matched to a gene: 13. The CDR3 covers 18 residues. The CDR3 DNA is TGTGCCAGCAGCTTAGGCCACCCGGGACAGGGGTTTGGCGAAAAACTGTTTTTT. Encoded protein: CASSLGHPGQGFGEKLFF.

This clonotype was seen ten or more times. The chain has TRBV6-5 and TRBJ1-2; the D is unclear. The V gene's germline CDR1 is MNHEY and CDR2 SVGAGI. This CDR3 is built from 14 residues. Trimming took 6 bases from V and 2 from J, leaving 13 bases between them. The CDR3 nucleotides are TGTGCCAGCAGGTCCCTCTTTGGAAACTATGGCTACACCTTC. This translates into CASRSLFGNYGYTF.

This chain joins TRBV7-2 and TRBJ1-6, with D unclear. V lost 2 bases, J lost 10 bases, and 9 bases lay in between. The germline V gene encodes CDR1 SGHTA and CDR2 FQGNSA. The CDR3 loop spans 13 amino acids. The chain's CDR3 is CASSLRPGSPLHF. For the CDR3, the DNA is TGTGCCAGCAGCTTAAGGCCCGGGTCACCCCTCCACTTT.

The CDR3 reads CASSLAHEGAVYQPQHF. CDR3 DNA: TGTGCCAGCAGCTTAGCGCACGAGGGGGCAGTTTATCAGCCCCAGCATTTT. The chain joins TRBV7-2 to TRBJ1-5, with 7 bases aligning to TRBD1. V shed 0 bases, J shed 5 bases, and the junction held 10 bases outside the gene matches. The CDR3 spans 17 residues. The V gene's germline CDR1 is SGHTA and CDR2 FQGNSA.

The J gene is TRBJ2-3, the V gene TRBV4-2, with 9 bases lining up with TRBD2. V lost 3 bases, J lost 0 bases, and 4 bases stayed unmatched. The CDR3 runs 16 residues. Germline V gene data show CDR1 as LGHNA and CDR2 as YNFKEQ. In nucleotides, the CDR3 is TGTGCCAGCAGCCAGGCCAGCGGGGGGAGCACAGATACGCAGTATTTT. This translates into CASSQASGGSTDTQYF.

This clonotype was seen more than once but under ten times. The rearrangement links TRBV14 to TRBJ1-1; D gene unclear. The germline V gene encodes CDR1 SGHDN and CDR2 FVKESK. This CDR3 is built from 14 residues. Between the trimmed V and J ends, which lost 0 bases and 1 base, there was a span of 6 bases. The CDR3 sequence is CASSQDTSNTEAFF. CDR3 bases: TGTGCCAGCAGCCAAGACACTTCGAACACTGAAGCTTTCTTT. Using reference TRBV14 and TRBJ1-1 for the parts outside the CDR3, the full variable domain is EAGVTQFPSHSVIEKGQTVTLRCDPISGHDNLYWYRRVMGKEIKFLLHFVKESKQDESGMPNNRFLAERTGGTYSTLKVQPAELEDSGVYFCASSQDTSNTEAFFGQGTRLTVV.

This clonotype was seen at least ten times. The chain employs TRBV7-3 and TRBJ2-3, with TRBD2 matching 8 bases. Trimming took 3 bases from V and 2 from J; bases not matched to a gene: 7. Germline assignment: CDR1 SGHTA and CDR2 FQGTGA. The CDR3 is 16 amino acids. CDR3 amino acids: CASSLDPGGITDTQYF. The DNA for the CDR3 is TGTGCCAGCAGCTTGGATCCGGGGGGGATCACAGATACGCAGTATTTT. Based on the CDR3 plus reference TRBV7-3 and TRBJ2-3, the full variable domain is GAGVSQTPSNKVTEKGKYVELRCDPISGHTALYWYRQSLGQGPEFLIYFQGTGAADDSGLPNDRFFAVRPEGSVSTLKIQRTERGDSAVYLCASSLDPGGITDTQYFGPGTRLTVL.